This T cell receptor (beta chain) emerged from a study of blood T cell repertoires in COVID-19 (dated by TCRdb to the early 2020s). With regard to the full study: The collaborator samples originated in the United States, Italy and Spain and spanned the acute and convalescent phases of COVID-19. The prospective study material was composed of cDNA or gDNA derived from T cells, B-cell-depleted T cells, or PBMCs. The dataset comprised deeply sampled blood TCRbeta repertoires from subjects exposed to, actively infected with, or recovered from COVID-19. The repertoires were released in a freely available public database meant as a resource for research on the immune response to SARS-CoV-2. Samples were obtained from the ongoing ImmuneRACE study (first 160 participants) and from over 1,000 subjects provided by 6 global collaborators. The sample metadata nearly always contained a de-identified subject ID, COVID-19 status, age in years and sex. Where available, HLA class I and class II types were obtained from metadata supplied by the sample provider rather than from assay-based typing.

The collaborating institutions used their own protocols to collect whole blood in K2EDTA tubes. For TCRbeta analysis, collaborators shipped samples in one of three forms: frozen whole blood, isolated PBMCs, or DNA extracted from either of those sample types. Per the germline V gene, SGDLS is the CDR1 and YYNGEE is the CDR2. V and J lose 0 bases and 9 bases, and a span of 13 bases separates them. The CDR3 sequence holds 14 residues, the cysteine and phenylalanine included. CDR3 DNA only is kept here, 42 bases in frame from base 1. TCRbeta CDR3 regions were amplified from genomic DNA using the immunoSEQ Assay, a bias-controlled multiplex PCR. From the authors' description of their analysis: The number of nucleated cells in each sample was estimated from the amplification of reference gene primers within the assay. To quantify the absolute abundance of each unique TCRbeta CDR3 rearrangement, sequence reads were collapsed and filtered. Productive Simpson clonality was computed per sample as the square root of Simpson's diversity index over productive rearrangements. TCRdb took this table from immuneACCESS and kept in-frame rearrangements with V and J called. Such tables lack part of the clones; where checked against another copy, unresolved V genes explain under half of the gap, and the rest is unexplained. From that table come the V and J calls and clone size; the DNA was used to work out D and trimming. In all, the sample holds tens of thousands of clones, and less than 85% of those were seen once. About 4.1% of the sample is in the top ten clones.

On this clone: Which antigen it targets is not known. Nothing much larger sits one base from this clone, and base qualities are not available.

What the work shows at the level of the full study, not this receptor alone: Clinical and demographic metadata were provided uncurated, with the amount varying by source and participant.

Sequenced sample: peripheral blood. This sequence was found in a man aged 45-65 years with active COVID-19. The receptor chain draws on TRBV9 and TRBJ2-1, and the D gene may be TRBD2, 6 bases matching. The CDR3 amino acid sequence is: CASSVEPVEGEQFF. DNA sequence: TGTGCCAGCAGCGTAGAACCAGTGGAGGGTGAGCAGTTCTTC.